Listed below are T cell receptor beta chains from one sample, sequenced in a study of identical twins. TCRdb re-analysed the 5' RACE reads in MiXCR, keeping a single row per CDR3 protein. This sample has roughly 500,000 distinct CDR3 sequences, with less than 25% found just once. These data were also reused for a study on T cells expressing NK-cell markers.

Sequencing was performed on CD4+ T cells sorted from blood. The receptors derive from a woman aged 18-30 years in good health. The CDR3 runs from the conserved cysteine through the conserved F or W. D genes are given only for firm matches. Clone size is shown for a subset of rows, as once, few, many or a class of expanded clone.

d_call | clone_size | j_call | v_call | cdr3_aa | cdr3_nt
TRBD1 | . | TRBJ2-7 | TRBV5-1 | CASSTGQGSSSYEQYF | TGCGCCAGCAGCACCGGACAGGGTTCAAGCTCCTACGAGCAGTACTTC
TRBD2 | few | TRBJ2-1 | TRBV6-1 | CASRGLAVMYEQFF | TGTGCCAGCAGGGGACTAGCGGTTATGTATGAGCAGTTCTTC
. | . | TRBJ1-5 | TRBV12-3/TRBV12-4 | CASSPLDQPQHF | TGTGCCAGCAGCCCTTTAGATCAGCCCCAGCATTTT
. | many | TRBJ2-7 | TRBV12-3/TRBV12-4 | CASSFHNKDYEQYF | TGTGCCAGCAGTTTTCACAACAAAGACTACGAGCAGTACTTC
. | . | TRBJ2-1 | TRBV4-2 | CASSQDQADWGPYNEQFF | TGTGCCAGCAGCCAAGATCAGGCGGATTGGGGCCCCTACAATGAGCAGTTCTTC
TRBD2 | few | TRBJ2-5 | TRBV5-6 | CASSFAGGTYQETQYF | TGTGCCAGCAGCTTTGCGGGGGGAACGTACCAAGAGACCCAGTACTTC
. | many | TRBJ2-7 | TRBV7-2 | CASSFARTYEQYF | TGTGCCAGCAGCTTTGCTCGTACCTACGAGCAGTACTTC
. | . | TRBJ1-2 | TRBV27 | CASSGVDGGYTF | TGTGCCAGCAGTGGGGTGGACGGCGGCTACACCTTC
. | few | TRBJ2-5 | TRBV9 | CASSVRSEVETQYF | TGTGCCAGCAGCGTAAGGTCCGAGGTGGAGACCCAGTACTTC
. | few | TRBJ1-1 | TRBV11-1 | CASSPKWPINTEAFF | TGTGCCAGCAGCCCGAAGTGGCCAATAAACACTGAAGCTTTCTTT
. | few | TRBJ2-1 | TRBV20-1 | CSAHRAAQEQFF | TGCAGTGCGCATCGGGCCGCCCAGGAGCAGTTCTTC
. | . | TRBJ2-3 | TRBV20-1 | CSGESNRGTQYF | TGCAGCGGGGAATCAAATCGGGGTACGCAGTATTTT
. | . | TRBJ2-1 | TRBV4-3 | CASSQRVASYNEQFF | TGCGCCAGCAGCCAAAGAGTCGCCTCCTACAATGAGCAGTTCTTC
. | . | TRBJ1-4 | TRBV29-1 | CSVPTATNEKLFF | TGCAGCGTACCGACAGCAACTAATGAAAAACTGTTTTTT
TRBD2 | . | TRBJ2-1 | TRBV13 | CASSPPTSHEQFF | TGTGCCAGCAGCCCGCCGACTAGCCATGAGCAGTTCTTC
. | few | TRBJ2-7 | TRBV15 | CATSREQGAYEQYF | TGTGCCACCAGCAGAGAGCAGGGAGCCTACGAGCAGTACTTC
. | . | TRBJ1-4 | TRBV7-9 | CASSLAPGRLNEKLFF | TGTGCCAGCAGCTTAGCACCGGGACGGCTTAATGAAAAACTGTTTTTT
. | . | TRBJ1-1 | TRBV20-1 | CSARDLLRRNTEAFF | TGCAGTGCTAGAGATCTTCTTCGGAGGAACACTGAAGCTTTCTTT
. | . | TRBJ2-7 | TRBV7-9 | CASSLGQSSGEQYF | TGTGCCAGCAGCTTGGGGCAGTCATCTGGCGAGCAGTACTTC
. | many | TRBJ2-2 | TRBV20-1 | CSADGVGRTGELFF | TGCAGTGCCGACGGGGTGGGGCGCACCGGGGAGCTGTTTTTT
. | few | TRBJ1-2 | TRBV20-1 | CSARGTSYGYTF | TGCAGTGCTAGAGGAACGTCCTATGGCTACACCTTC
. | . | TRBJ1-1 | TRBV5-1 | CASSPGPMAEAFF | TGCGCCAGCAGCCCAGGGCCCATGGCTGAAGCTTTCTTT
. | many | TRBJ1-5 | TRBV20-1 | CSAGQSNQPQHF | TGCAGTGCCGGACAGAGTAATCAGCCCCAGCATTTT
. | . | TRBJ1-3 | TRBV20-1 | CSARRRGGNTIYF | TGCAGTGCTAGACGACGGGGTGGAAACACCATATATTTT
TRBD1 | few | TRBJ2-3 | TRBV29-1 | CSVGTAQSTDTQYF | TGCAGCGTGGGGACAGCCCAGAGCACAGATACGCAGTATTTT
. | few | TRBJ1-1 | TRBV10-3 | CAIGGGPGFRGTEAFF | TGTGCCATCGGCGGAGGCCCAGGGTTCAGAGGAACTGAAGCTTTCTTT
. | . | TRBJ1-4 | TRBV20-1 | CSAHDRRSEKLFF | TGCAGTGCCCACGACAGACGGAGTGAAAAACTGTTTTTT
. | . | TRBJ2-3 | TRBV18 | CASSPQAPGRLADTQYF | TGTGCCAGCTCACCACAGGCTCCGGGTAGGCTGGCAGATACGCAGTATTTT